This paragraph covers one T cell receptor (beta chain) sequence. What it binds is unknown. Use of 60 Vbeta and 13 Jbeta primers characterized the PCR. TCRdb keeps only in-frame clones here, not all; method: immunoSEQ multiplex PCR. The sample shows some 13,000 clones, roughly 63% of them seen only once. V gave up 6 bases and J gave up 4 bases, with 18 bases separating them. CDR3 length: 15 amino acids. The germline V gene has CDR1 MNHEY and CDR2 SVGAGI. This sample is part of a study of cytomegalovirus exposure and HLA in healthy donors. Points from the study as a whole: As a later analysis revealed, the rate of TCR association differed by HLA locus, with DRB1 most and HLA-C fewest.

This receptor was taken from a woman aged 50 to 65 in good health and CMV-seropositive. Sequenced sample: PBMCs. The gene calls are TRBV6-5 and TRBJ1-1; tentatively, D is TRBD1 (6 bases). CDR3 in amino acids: CASSPHAGVTTEAFF. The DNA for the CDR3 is TGTGCCAGCAGCCCCCATGCAGGGGTGACCACTGAAGCTTTCTTT.